This record looks at one TCR beta chain sequence and its context. Its antigen is as yet unknown. This specimen belongs to a study of CD8 T cells in ankylosing spondylitis. Study-level results: Reactive arthritis synovial fluid and blood were previously reported to contain some motif variants. CD8+ by phenotype, disease-linked clones were relatively rare in peripheral blood. The authors reported significant enrichment of disease-linked clones in matched ankylosing spondylitis synovial fluid. A TCR beta motif made of fewer than ten highly homologous variants seemed typical of ankylosing spondylitis blood.

The germline V gene encodes CDR1 MNHNS and CDR2 SASEGT. The V gene lost 5 bases and the J gene lost 6 bases, with 14 bases spanning the gap. The CDR3 runs 14 residues. Generation of TCR beta libraries employed quantitative 5'-RACE incorporating molecular barcodes. TCRdb reprocessed the 5' RACE reads with MiXCR, giving one entry per CDR3 protein. The top ten clones hold roughly a fifth of a sample with 700,000 or so distinct CDR3 sequences, over 15% of them seen once. What was sequenced was blood, either unsorted or a sorted T cell fraction (not recorded which). The receptor was derived from a male donor with ankylosing spondylitis. This chain joins TRBV6-1 and TRBJ2-1; either TRBD1 or TRBD2 may supply D (5 bases each). In nucleotides, the CDR3 is TGTGCCAGCAGTCGGGGCCTTCACGGCAATGAGCAGTTCTTC. It translates to CASSRGLHGNEQFF.